One and the same sample provided the 22 T cell receptor beta chains below, sequenced in a study of blood T cell repertoires in COVID-19. The table came from immunoSEQ multiplex PCR; TCRdb's copy has only in-frame clones and leaves some out. The top ten clones hold around 9.5% of a sample with just over 300,000 clones, 70% to 90% of them seen once. The sequenced sample consisted of PBMCs or T cells enriched from blood (not recorded which). The receptors were sampled from a middle-aged woman who had recovered from COVID-19.

The chain uses TRBV3-1 (or the pseudogene TRBV3-2) and TRBJ2-1; D call uncertain. Germline CDR1 and CDR2: LGHDT and YNNKEL (reference sequence). There are 14 residues in the CDR3. Trimming stripped 7 bases from V and 5 bases from J, with 15 bases between. Written as DNA, the CDR3 is TGTGCCAGCAAAACTCTCTCAAATAACAATGAGCAGTTCTTC. It is translated as CASKTLSNNNEQFF.

The V gene is TRBV27, the J gene TRBJ1-4; TRBD1 aligns across 7 bases. CDR3 length: 14 amino acids. Trimming at V came to 5 bases and at J to 8 bases, leaving 8 bases not matched to a gene. CDR1 is MNHEY, CDR2 SMNVEV, per germline (reference sequence). The CDR3 is CASSPGQFSEKLFF. CDR3 in DNA: TGTGCCAGCAGTCCGGGACAGTTTTCCGAAAAACTGTTTTTT. The complete variable domain, with remaining parts taken from reference TRBV27 and TRBJ1-4, reads EAQVTQNPRYLITVTGKKLTVTCSQNMNHEYMSWYRQDPGLGLRQIYYSMNVEVTDKGDVPEGYKVSRKEKRNFPLILESPSPNQTSLYFCASSPGQFSEKLFFGSGTQLSVL.

The gene calls are TRBV11-2 and TRBJ2-1, with a tentative D call TRBD1 (6 bases). The CDR3 has 12 amino acids. The germline CDR1 and CDR2 sequences are SGHAT and FQNNGV. Trimming stripped 4 bases from V and 9 bases from J, with 10 bases between. CDR3 coding DNA: TGTGCCAGCAGCTACACAGGGCGTGAGCAGTTCTTC. This sequence encodes CASSYTGREQFF.

As concerns this clone: This CDR3 is also generated by other DNA sequences in the sample. This rearrangement joins TRBV3-1 (or the pseudogene TRBV3-2) to TRBJ2-1; TRBD2 aligns across 12 bases. CDR1 LGHDT and CDR2 YNNKEL come from the germline V gene (reference sequence). V trimming: 6 bases; J trimming: 4 bases; junction bases outside the gene matches: 4. The CDR3 length is 15 residues. The CDR3 loop reads CASRPGLAGYNEQFF. Here the CDR3 DNA reads TGTGCCAGCAGACCAGGACTAGCGGGATACAATGAGCAGTTCTTC.

V and J are TRBV27 and TRBJ2-2; 8 nucleotides line up with TRBD1. The CDR3 is made up of 13 amino acids. Germline V lookup: CDR1 MNHEY, CDR2 SMNVEV (reference sequence). V lost 9 bases to trimming and J lost 3 bases; unmatched junction nucleotides: 3. Here the CDR3 DNA reads TGTGCCAGTCGACAGGGGTACACCGGGGAGCTGTTTTTT. Translated, it gives CASRQGYTGELFF.

The gene calls are TRBV18 and TRBJ1-1; the D gene is possibly TRBD1 (5 bases). V was cut by 8 bases and J by 7 bases, with 17 bases left in between. Germline V gene sequence: CDR1 KGHSH, CDR2 LQKENI. The CDR3 totals 13 residues. The CDR3 sequence is CASTPDKVNEAFF. The CDR3 DNA sequence: TGTGCCAGCACTCCGGACAAGGTCAATGAAGCTTTCTTT.

This clone was recorded only once. The genes are TRBV9 and TRBJ1-3; TRBD1 aligns across 7 bases. Germline V gene sequence: CDR1 SGDLS, CDR2 YYNGEE. This CDR3 has 14 residues. The ends lost 5 bases at V and 0 bases at J; junction bases unmatched: 2. In DNA, the CDR3 is TGTGCCAGCAGAGGACAGGTCTCTGGAAACACCATATATTTT. Its translation: CASRGQVSGNTIYF.

In regard to this clone: The junction departs from the called germline gene at one end, perhaps through a read error. The genes are TRBV5-1 and TRBJ1-5; D perhaps matches TRBD1 (5 bases). The CDR3 contains 14 residues. Germline CDR1 is SGHRS and CDR2 is YFSETQ. Here the CDR3 DNA reads TGCGCCAGCTGCTTGGAGCGGGGGGGGCAGCCCCAGCATTTT. This sequence encodes CASCLERGGQPQHF.

The V gene is TRBV5-1, the J gene TRBJ2-7, with D perhaps TRBD2 (6 bases). Trimming stripped 1 base from V and 5 bases from J, with 16 bases between. Germline values: CDR1 SGHRS, CDR2 YFSETQ. This CDR3 region has 15 residues. CDR3 DNA: TGCGCCAGCAGCTTGTGGGAGGACCGCCTAAACGAGCAGTACTTC. Its translation is CASSLWEDRLNEQYF.

This sequence joins TRBV7-2 and TRBJ2-1, with 7 bases fitting TRBD2. V lost 5 bases to trimming and J lost 2 bases; unmatched junction nucleotides: 6. This CDR3 contains 15 residues. Germline values: CDR1 SGHTA, CDR2 FQGNSA. This chain's CDR3 is CASSPGRGAYNEQFF. CDR3 sequence (DNA): TGTGCCAGCAGCCCGGGCCGGGGGGCCTACAATGAGCAGTTCTTC.

This chain joins TRBV6-6 and TRBJ1-1, with TRBD1 identical over 9 bases. Germline V gene lookup returns CDR1 MNHNY and CDR2 SVGAGI (reference sequence). V lost 0 bases, J lost 9 bases, and 2 bases stayed unmatched. The length of the CDR3 is 13 residues. The CDR3 nucleotides read TGTGCCAGCAGTTACTCCGGACAGGGGCAAGCTTTCTTT. This gives the protein CASSYSGQGQAFF.

The chain uses TRBV6-2 or TRBV6-3 and TRBJ2-7, with D tentatively TRBD2 (6 bases). CDR1 is MNHEY, CDR2 SVGEGT, per germline. The CDR3 sequence is 15 residues long. Trimming left V 5 bases short and J 2 bases short, with 16 bases between. Here the CDR3 reads CASSPPQGGTYEQYF. CDR3 DNA: TGTGCCAGCAGTCCCCCCCAGGGAGGCACCTACGAGCAGTACTTC.

In DNA form, the CDR3 reads TGTGCCAGCAGCCAGGGGTCCTGGAATTCACCCCTCCACTTT. Translated: CASSQGSWNSPLHF. The chain has TRBV7-9 and TRBJ1-6; D possibly corresponds to TRBD1 (6 bases). The CDR3 length is 14 residues. CDR1 is SEHNR and CDR2 is FQNEAQ in the germline V gene (reference sequence). Trimming removed 5 bases from V and 7 bases from J, with 12 bases in between.

The chain couples TRBV30 to TRBJ1-1; 7 bases agree with TRBD1. V shed 5 bases and J 0 bases; nucleotides not matched to a gene: 6. The CDR3 is 14 residues long. Germline V CDR1 and CDR2: GTSNPN, SVGIG (reference sequence). As DNA, the CDR3 is TGTGCCTGGGGACGACAGGGTCTGAACACTGAAGCTTTCTTT. This gives the protein CAWGRQGLNTEAFF. The whole variable domain, remainder taken from reference TRBV30 and TRBJ1-1, is SQTIHQWPATLVQPVGSPLSLECTVEGTSNPNLYWYRQAAGRGLQLLFYSVGIGQISSEVPQNLSASRPQDRQFILSSKKLLLSDSGFYLCAWGRQGLNTEAFFGQGTRLTVV.

The chain combines TRBV7-2 with TRBJ2-7, with TRBD2 identical over 8 bases. Germline loops: CDR1 SGHTA, CDR2 FQGNSA. This CDR3 contains 15 residues. V trimming: 6 bases; J trimming: 1 base; junction bases outside the gene matches: 8. In nucleotides, the CDR3 is TGTGCCAGCAGTCTACTGGCTAGCGGGTCCTACGAGCAGTACTTC. The encoded protein is CASSLLASGSYEQYF.

The chain couples TRBV5-1 to TRBJ2-7, with TRBD1 identical over 8 bases. With 3 bases clipped from V and 4 bases from J, the junction kept 9 bases outside the gene matches. Germline V gene lookup returns CDR1 SGHRS and CDR2 YFSETQ. The CDR3 spans 15 residues. DNA for the CDR3: TGCGCCAGCAGCTCATGGACAGGGAACCTTTACGAGCAGTACTTC. It yields the protein CASSSWTGNLYEQYF.

This chain joins TRBV7-2 and TRBJ2-5; 11 positions agree with TRBD2. The CDR3 loop spans 16 amino acids. With 5 bases clipped from V and 5 bases from J, the junction kept 10 bases outside the gene matches. The germline CDR1 and CDR2 sequences are SGHTA and FQGNSA. The CDR3 region has the DNA TGTGCCAGCAGCCCCAGACTAGCGGGGCGGTATGAGACCCAGTACTTC. As protein: CASSPRLAGRYETQYF.

The genes are TRBV28 and TRBJ1-2, with D possibly TRBD1 on 6 matching bases. Germline CDR1 MDHEN, CDR2 SYDVKM. This CDR3 comprises 17 residues. Between the trimmed V and J ends, which lost 5 bases and 2 bases, there was a span of 21 bases. DNA for the CDR3: TGTGCCAGCAGTCGGGGGGGGTCCGGGACACTAAACTATGGCTACACCTTC. Amino acid sequence: CASSRGGSGTLNYGYTF.

The chain has TRBV24-1 and TRBJ2-1; TRBD2 matches at 9 bases. V dropped 4 bases and J dropped 7; count of bases not matched to a gene: 7. The CDR3 runs to 15 residues. The germline V gene encodes CDR1 KGHDR and CDR2 SFDVKD. The CDR3 DNA sequence: TGTGCCACCAGTGACCCTGGACTAGCGAAGAATGAGCAGTTCTTC. This gives the protein CATSDPGLAKNEQFF.

The chain has TRBV7-8 and TRBJ1-1; weak D call: TRBD1 (6 bases). The germline V and J ends were trimmed by 4 bases and 8 bases, with 14 bases remaining between them. This CDR3 comprises 13 residues. Per germline, CDR1 SGHVS and CDR2 FQNEAQ. The DNA for the CDR3 is TGTGCCAGCAGCTCGGGGGGAGACAGGGAAGCTTTCTTT. It yields the protein CASSSGGDREAFF.

The chain combines TRBV5-4 with TRBJ2-7; 8 nucleotides agree with TRBD1. Germline assignment: CDR1 SGHNT and CDR2 YYREEE (reference sequence). This CDR3 has 13 residues. V lost 1 base to trimming and J lost 3 bases; unmatched junction nucleotides: 0. CDR3: CASSLTGGYEQYF. The CDR3 coding sequence is TGTGCCAGCAGCTTGACAGGGGGCTACGAGCAGTACTTC.

The rearrangement joins TRBV27 to TRBJ2-7; 7 bases align to TRBD1. The germline CDR1 and CDR2 sequences are MNHEY and SMNVEV (reference sequence). With 2 bases clipped from V and 9 bases from J, the junction kept 7 bases outside the gene matches. This CDR3 spans 13 amino acids. The CDR3 sequence: CASSLGTVDWQYF. The CDR3 DNA reads TGTGCCAGCAGTTTAGGGACAGTCGACTGGCAGTACTTC.